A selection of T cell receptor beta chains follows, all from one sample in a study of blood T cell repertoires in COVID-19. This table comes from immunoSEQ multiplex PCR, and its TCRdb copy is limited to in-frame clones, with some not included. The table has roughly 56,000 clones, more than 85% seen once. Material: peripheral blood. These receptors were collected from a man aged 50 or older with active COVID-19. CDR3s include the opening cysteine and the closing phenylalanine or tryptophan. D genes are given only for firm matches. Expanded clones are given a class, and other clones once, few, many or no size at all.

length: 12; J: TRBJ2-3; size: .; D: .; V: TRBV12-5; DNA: TGTGCTAGTGGTCCCAGGACAGATACGCAGTATTTT; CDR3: CASGPRTDTQYF
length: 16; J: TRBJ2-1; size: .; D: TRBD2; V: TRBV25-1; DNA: TGTGCCAGCAGTGAGCTCGGGACTAGCGGGACGAATGAGCAGTTCTTC; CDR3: CASSELGTSGTNEQFF
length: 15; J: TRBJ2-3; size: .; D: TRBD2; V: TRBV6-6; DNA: TGTGCCAGCAGTTGGGCGGGAGTGAATACAGATACGCAGTATTTT; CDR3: CASSWAGVNTDTQYF
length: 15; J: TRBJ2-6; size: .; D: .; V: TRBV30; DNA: TGTGCCTGGAGTGTACTAGGCTCTGGGGCCAACGTCCTGACTTTC; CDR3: CAWSVLGSGANVLTF
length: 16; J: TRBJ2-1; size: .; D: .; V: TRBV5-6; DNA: TGTGCCAGCAGCCTCCTTAGCGGAAGCTCCTACAATGAGCAGTTCTTC; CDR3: CASSLLSGSSYNEQFF
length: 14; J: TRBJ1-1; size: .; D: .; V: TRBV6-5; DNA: TGTGCCAGCAGTTACCGAGAACCTGACACTGAAGCTTTCTTT; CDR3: CASSYREPDTEAFF
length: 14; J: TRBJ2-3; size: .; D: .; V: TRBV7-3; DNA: TGTGCCAGCAGCTTCGGGGAGAGCACAGATACGCAGTATTTT; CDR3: CASSFGESTDTQYF
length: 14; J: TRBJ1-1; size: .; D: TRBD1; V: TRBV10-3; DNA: TGTGCCATCAGTCAGCCCCGGGACAGGGTAGTAGCTTTCTTT; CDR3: CAISQPRDRVVAFF
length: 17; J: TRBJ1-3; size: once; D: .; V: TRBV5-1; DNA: TGCGCCAGCAGCTTGAGGGCAGGGCCCAACTCTGGAAACACCATATATTTT; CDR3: CASSLRAGPNSGNTIYF
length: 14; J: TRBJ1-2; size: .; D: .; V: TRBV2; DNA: TGTGCCAGCTTTCTGGAGGGACGGGACTATGGCTACACCTTC; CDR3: CASFLEGRDYGYTF
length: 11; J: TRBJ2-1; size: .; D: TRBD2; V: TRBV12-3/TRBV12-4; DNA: TGTGCCAGCAGCCCTAGCGGAGAGCAGTTCTTC; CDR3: CASSPSGEQFF
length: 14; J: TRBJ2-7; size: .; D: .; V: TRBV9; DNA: TGTGCCAGCAGCGATACAGGGTGGGCCTACGAGCAGTACTTC; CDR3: CASSDTGWAYEQYF
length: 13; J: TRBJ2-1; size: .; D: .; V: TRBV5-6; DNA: TGTGCCAGCAGCTTTCGGGTTTACAATGAGCAGTTCTTC; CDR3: CASSFRVYNEQFF
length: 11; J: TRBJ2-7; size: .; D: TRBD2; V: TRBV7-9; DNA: TGTGCCAGCAGCGGGGGGGTCGAGCAGTACTTC; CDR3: CASSGGVEQYF
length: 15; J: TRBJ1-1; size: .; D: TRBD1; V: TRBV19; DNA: TGTGCCACCACTGGTTGGGGGACAGGGGGCACTGAAGCTTTCTTT; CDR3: CATTGWGTGGTEAFF
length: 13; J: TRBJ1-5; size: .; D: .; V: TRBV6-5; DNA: TGTGCCAGCACCGGGGGTTTACATCAGCCCCAGCATTTT; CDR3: CASTGGLHQPQHF
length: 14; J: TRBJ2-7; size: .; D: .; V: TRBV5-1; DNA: TGCGCCAGCAGCCGCCGGGACTCGACCTACGAGCAGTACTTC; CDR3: CASSRRDSTYEQYF
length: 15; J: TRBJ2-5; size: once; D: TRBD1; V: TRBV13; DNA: TGTGCCAGCAGCCCCGGCGGCAGGGGGCAAGAGACCCAGTACTTC; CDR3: CASSPGGRGQETQYF
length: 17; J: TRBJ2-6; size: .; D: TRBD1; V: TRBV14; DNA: TGTGCCAGCAGCCGCTCGACAGGGGCAGCCGGGGCCAACGTCCTGACTTTC; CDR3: CASSRSTGAAGANVLTF
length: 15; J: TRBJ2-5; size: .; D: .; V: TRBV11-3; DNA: TGTGCCAGCAGCTTAGGGGGTGGGGCCGGGGAGACCCAGTACTTC; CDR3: CASSLGGGAGETQYF
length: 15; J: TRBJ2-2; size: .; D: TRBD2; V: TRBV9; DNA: TGTGCCAGCAGGGCTAGCGGGAGTAGGGTCGGGGAGCTGTTTTTT; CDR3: CASRASGSRVGELFF
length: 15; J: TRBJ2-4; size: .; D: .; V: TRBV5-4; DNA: TGTGCCAGCAGCTCCACAAAAAATAGCGAATCCATTCAGTACTTC; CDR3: CASSSTKNSESIQYF
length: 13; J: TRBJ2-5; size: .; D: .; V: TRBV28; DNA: TGTGCCAGCAGTTTCAGGGGCGAGGAGACCCAGTACTTC; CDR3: CASSFRGEETQYF
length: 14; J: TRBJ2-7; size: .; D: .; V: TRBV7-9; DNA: TGTGCCAGCAGCTCACGGTTTGCCCCGCTCGAGCAGTACTTC; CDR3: CASSSRFAPLEQYF
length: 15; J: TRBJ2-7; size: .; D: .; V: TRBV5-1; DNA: TGCGCCAGCAGCTTAGGGACACCGATAGGCGACGAGCAGTACTTC; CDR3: CASSLGTPIGDEQYF
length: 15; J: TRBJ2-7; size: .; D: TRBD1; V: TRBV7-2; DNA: TGTGCCAGCAGCCGCGAGCGGACAGGGAGGCTCGAGCAGTACTTC; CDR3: CASSRERTGRLEQYF
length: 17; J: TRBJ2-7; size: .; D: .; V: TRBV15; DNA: TGTGCCACCAGCACCAGTAGGCCCCGGGAGCAAACCTACGAGCAGTACTTC; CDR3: CATSTSRPREQTYEQYF
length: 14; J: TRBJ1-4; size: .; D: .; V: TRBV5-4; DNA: TGTGCCAGCAGCAAGGAATCGGGTAATGAAAAACTGTTTTTT; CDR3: CASSKESGNEKLFF
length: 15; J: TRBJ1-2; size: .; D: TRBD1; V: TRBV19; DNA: TGTGCCAGCGCTTTGGACAGGGGAGCTAACTATGGCTACACCTTC; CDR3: CASALDRGANYGYTF
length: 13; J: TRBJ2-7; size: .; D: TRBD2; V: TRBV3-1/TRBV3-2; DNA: TGTGCCAGCAGCCAAGTAAGCGGGACCGAGCAGTACTTC; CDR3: CASSQVSGTEQYF
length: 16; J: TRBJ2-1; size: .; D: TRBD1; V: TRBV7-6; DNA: TGTGCCAGCAGCTCGAGAACAGGGGGCTCCTACAATGAGCAGTTCTTC; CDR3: CASSSRTGGSYNEQFF
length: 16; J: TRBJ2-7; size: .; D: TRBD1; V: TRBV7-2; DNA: TGTGCCAGCAGCTCTCCTTCGGGACAGGGTACCTACGAGCAGTACTTC; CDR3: CASSSPSGQGTYEQYF
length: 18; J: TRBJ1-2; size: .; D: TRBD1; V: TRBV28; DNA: TGTGCCAGCAGTTCCCTTATCGGACAGGGGGCCTGGGGTGGTGGCTACACCTTC; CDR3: CASSSLIGQGAWGGGYTF
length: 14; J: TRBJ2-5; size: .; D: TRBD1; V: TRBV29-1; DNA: TGCAGCGTAATAACAGGGGGGACGGGAGAGACCCAGTACTTC; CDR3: CSVITGGTGETQYF
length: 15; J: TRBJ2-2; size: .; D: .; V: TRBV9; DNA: TGTGCCAGCAGCGCCCGGAGGGGGAACACCGGGGAGCTGTTTTTT; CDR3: CASSARRGNTGELFF
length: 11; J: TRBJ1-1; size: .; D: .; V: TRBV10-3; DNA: TGTGCCATCAGCGGACAGACTGAAGCTTTCTTT; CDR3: CAISGQTEAFF
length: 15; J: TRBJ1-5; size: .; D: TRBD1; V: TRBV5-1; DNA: TGCGCCAGCAGCTTAACAGGGGGAGGCAATCAGCCCCAGCATTTT; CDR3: CASSLTGGGNQPQHF
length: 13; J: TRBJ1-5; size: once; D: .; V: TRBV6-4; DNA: TGTGCCAGCAGTCCGGCAGCGAATCAGCCCCAGCATTTT; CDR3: CASSPAANQPQHF
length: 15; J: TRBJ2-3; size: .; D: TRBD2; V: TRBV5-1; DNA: TGCGCCAGCAGCTTGGAGGGACTAGCGCCAGATACGCAGTATTTT; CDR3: CASSLEGLAPDTQYF
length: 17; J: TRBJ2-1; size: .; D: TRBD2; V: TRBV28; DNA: TGTGCCAGCAGTCCAGGACTAGCGGGAGACCCTTACAATGAGCAGTTCTTC; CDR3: CASSPGLAGDPYNEQFF
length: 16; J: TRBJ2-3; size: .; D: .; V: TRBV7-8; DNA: TGTGCCAGCAGCTTAGCCAGACTAGGGGACACAGATACGCAGTATTTT; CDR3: CASSLARLGDTDTQYF
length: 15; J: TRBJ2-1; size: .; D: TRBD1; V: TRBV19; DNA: TGTGCCAGTAGTCGTTACGGACAGGGGTTCGGTGAGCAGTTCTTC; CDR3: CASSRYGQGFGEQFF
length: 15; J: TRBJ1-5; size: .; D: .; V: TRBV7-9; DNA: TGTGCCAGCAGCTTCGGTCGGGGATCCCATCAGCCCCAGCATTTT; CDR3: CASSFGRGSHQPQHF
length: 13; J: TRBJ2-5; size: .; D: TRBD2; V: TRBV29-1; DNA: TGCAGCGCCCTCCCTAGCGGGGGCGAGACCCAGTACTTC; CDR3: CSALPSGGETQYF
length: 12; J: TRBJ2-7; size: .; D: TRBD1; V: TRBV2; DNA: TGTGCCAGCAAGCAGGGGGCCTACGAGCAGTACTTC; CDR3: CASKQGAYEQYF
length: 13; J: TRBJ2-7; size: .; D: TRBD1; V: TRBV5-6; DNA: TGTGCCAGCAGCGACAGGGCAACCTACGAGCAGTACTTC; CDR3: CASSDRATYEQYF
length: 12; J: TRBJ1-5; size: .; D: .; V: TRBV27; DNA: TGTGCCGACCAGATGAGGGATCAGCCCCAGCATTTT; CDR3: CADQMRDQPQHF
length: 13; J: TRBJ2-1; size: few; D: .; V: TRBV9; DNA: TGTGCCAGCAGCGTATCGGTTACCCATGAGCAGTTCTTC; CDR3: CASSVSVTHEQFF
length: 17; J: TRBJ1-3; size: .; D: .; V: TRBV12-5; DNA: TGTGCTAGTGGTTTGGGGGGCGCTGCCCTCTCTGGAAACACCATATATTTT; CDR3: CASGLGGAALSGNTIYF
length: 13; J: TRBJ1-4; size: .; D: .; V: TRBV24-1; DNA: TGTGCCCAAAGGGACTTACTCAGTGAAAAACTGTTTTTT; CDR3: CAQRDLLSEKLFF
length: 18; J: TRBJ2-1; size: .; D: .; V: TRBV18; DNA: TGTGCCAGCTCACCAGGTGAAGGGACACCCGGCTCCTACAATGAGCAGTTCTTC; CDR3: CASSPGEGTPGSYNEQFF
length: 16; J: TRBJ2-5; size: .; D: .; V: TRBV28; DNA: TGTGCCAGCAGTCCCGAGGACTACTCGCAACAAGAGACCCAGTACTTC; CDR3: CASSPEDYSQQETQYF
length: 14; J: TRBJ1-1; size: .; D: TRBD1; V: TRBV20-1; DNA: TGCAGTGCTAGTAAGGGGGCCATGAACACTGAAGCTTTCTTT; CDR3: CSASKGAMNTEAFF
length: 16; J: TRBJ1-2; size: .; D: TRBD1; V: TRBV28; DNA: TGTGCCAGCAGGTACTACCGGGACAGGGGTCAATATGGCTACACCTTC; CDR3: CASRYYRDRGQYGYTF
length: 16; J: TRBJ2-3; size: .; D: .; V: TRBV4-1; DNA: TGCGCCAGCAGCCAAGACCACGAGGGGGACCGAGATACGCAGTATTTT; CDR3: CASSQDHEGDRDTQYF
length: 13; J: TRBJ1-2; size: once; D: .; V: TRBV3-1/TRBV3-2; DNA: TGTGCCAGCAGCCAAGATGTTTCGGGTGGCTACACCTTC; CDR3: CASSQDVSGGYTF
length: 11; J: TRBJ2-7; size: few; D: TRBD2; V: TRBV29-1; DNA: TGCAGAGTAGCGGGAGAGGACGAGCAGTACTTC; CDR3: CRVAGEDEQYF